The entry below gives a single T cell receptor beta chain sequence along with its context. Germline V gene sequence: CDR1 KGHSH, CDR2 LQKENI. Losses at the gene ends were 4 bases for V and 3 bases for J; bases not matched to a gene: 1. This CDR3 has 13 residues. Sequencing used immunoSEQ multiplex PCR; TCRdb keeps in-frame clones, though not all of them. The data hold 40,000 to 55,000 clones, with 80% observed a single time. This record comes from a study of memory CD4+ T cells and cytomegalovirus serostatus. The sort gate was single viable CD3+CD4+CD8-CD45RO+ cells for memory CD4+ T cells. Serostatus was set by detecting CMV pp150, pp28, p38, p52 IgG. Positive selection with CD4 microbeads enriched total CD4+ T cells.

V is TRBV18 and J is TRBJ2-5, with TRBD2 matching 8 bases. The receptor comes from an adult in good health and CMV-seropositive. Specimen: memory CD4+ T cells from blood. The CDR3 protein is CASSLTSEETQYF. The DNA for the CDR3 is TGTGCCAGCTCACTGACTAGCGAAGAGACCCAGTACTTC.